The source of this T cell receptor beta chain is a study of CD8+CD57+ T cells in acquired aplastic anemia. The overall study: The DNA of sorted CD4+ and CD8+ cells averaged 3.2 ug. Approximately 10 million reads were obtained on average for healthy donor CD4+ cells.

This clonotype was observed a few times. Its antigen is undetermined. This CDR3 is 13 amino acids long. Germline V gene lookup returns CDR1 ENHRY and CDR2 SYGVKD. The V and J ends lost 9 bases and 5 bases respectively, with 16 bases between them. Genomic DNA, the template, was used for profiling of the TCR beta VDJ and CDR3. MiXCR, applied by TCRdb to the reads, yields one record per CDR3 protein. The table has around 400,000 distinct CDR3 sequences, 65% to 75% seen once; the top ten hold 3% to 5%. Whole-study results and caveats: Patients were compared with controls for CD8+ Simpson's diversity, and no significant difference emerged. Some 28 sequences, all CD8+ CDR3, were shared between patients and controls.

The J gene is TRBJ2-5, the V gene TRBV10-3, with D perhaps TRBD2 (6 bases). Sequencing was performed on sorted CD4+, CD8+, or CD8+CD57+ T cells (not recorded which) from PBMCs. The clonotype originates from a human donor in good health, serving as a control. The CDR3 sequence: CAIREWREETQYF. The CDR3, as DNA: TGTGCCATTAGAGAGTGGAGGGAGGAGACCCAGTACTTC.